This paragraph reports one T cell receptor beta chain. The conserved final phenylalanine or tryptophan is absent from the CDR3, which likely points to a read error. No DNA is shown, since the ends of the CDR3 on it are uncertain; the CDR3 is the one TCRdb lists. The data were taken from a study of T cell changes during pregnancy in multiple sclerosis. Including both end residues, the CDR3 is 9 amino acids long. Sequenced by immunoSEQ multiplex PCR; TCRdb stores in-frame clones only, minus some. This sample has roughly 99,000 clones; 90% to 95% occur once, and the top ten carry roughly 2%. This clonotype was obtained from a female donor in good health, enrolled as a control in a pregnancy study. The chain carries TRBV1 and TRBJ1-1; the table's D call of TRBD1 was not tested on the DNA. TRBV1 is a known pseudogene. The source material was peripheral blood, sampled after pregnancy. The CDR3: CTSSLVPWA.